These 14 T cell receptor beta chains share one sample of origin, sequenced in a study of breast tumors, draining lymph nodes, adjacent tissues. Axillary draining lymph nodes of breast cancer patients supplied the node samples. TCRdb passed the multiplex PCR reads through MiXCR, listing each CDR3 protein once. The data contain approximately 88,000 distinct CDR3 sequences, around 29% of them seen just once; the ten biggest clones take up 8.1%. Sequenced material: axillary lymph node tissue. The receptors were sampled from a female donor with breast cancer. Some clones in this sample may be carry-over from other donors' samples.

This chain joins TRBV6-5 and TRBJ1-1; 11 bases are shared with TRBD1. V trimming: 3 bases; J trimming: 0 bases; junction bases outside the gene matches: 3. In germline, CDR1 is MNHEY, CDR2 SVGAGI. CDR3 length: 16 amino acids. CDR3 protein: CASSYRDRGVNTEAFF. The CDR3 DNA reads TGTGCCAGCAGTTATCGGGACAGGGGGGTGAACACTGAAGCTTTCTTT.

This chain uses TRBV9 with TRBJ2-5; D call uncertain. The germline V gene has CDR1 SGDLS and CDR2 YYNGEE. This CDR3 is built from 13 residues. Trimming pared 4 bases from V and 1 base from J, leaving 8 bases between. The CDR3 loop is CASSIGFQETQYF. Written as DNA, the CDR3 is TGTGCCAGCAGCATAGGATTCCAAGAGACCCAGTACTTC.

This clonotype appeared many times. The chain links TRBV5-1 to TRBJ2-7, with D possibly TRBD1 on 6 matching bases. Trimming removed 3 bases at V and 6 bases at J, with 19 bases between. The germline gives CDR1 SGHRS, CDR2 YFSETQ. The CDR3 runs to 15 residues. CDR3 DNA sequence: TGCGCCAGCAGCTCGTTCCCTCTACAGGGCTCCGAGCAGTACTTC. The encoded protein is CASSSFPLQGSEQYF.

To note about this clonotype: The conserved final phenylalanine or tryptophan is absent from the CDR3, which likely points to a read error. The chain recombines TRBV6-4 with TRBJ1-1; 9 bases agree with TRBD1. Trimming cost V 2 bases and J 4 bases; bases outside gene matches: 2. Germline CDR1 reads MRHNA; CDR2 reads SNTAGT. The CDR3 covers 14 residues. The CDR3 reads CASSDTDRGTEAFL. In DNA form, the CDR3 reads TGTGCCAGCAGTGACACGGACAGGGGCACTGAAGCTTTCCTT.

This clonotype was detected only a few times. The CDR3 DNA reads as TGTGCCAGCAGCGGAGACAGGACGGCCCAAGAGACCCAGTACTTC. Its protein is CASSGDRTAQETQYF. V usage is TRBV5-6 and J usage is TRBJ2-5; maybe TRBD1 (6 bases). This CDR3 contains 15 residues. Trimming left V 4 bases short and J 1 base short, with 14 bases between. Germline-derived CDR1 and CDR2 are SGHDT and YYEEEE. Based on the CDR3 plus reference TRBV5-6 and TRBJ2-5, the full variable domain is DAGVTQSPTHLIKTRGQQVTLRCSPKSGHDTVSWYQQALGQGPQFIFQYYEEEERQRGNFPDRFSGHQFPNYSSELNVNALLLGDSALYLCASSGDRTAQETQYFGPGTRLLVL.

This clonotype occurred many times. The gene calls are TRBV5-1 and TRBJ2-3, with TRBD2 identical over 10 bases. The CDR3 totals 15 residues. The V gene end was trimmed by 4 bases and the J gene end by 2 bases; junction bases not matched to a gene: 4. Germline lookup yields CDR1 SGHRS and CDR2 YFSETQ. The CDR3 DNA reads TGCGCCAGCAGCGGCGGGACTAGCGCCACAGATACGCAGTATTTT. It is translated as CASSGGTSATDTQYF. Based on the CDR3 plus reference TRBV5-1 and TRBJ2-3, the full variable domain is KAGVTQTPRYLIKTRGQQVTLSCSPISGHRSVSWYQQTPGQGLQFLFEYFSETQRNKGNFPGRFSGRQFSNSRSEMNVSTLELGDSALYLCASSGGTSATDTQYFGPGTRLTVL.

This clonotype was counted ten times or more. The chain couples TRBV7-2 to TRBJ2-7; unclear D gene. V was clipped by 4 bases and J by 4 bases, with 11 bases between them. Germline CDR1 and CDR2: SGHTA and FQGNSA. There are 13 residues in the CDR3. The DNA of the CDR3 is TGTGCCAGCAGCTACCATCGAATATACGAGCAGTACTTC. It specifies CASSYHRIYEQYF.

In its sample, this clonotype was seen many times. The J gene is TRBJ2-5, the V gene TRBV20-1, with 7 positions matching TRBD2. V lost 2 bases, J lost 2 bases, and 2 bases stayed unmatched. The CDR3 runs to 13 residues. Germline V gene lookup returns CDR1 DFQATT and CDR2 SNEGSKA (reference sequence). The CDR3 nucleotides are TGCAGTGCTAGATGGGGGGGACAAGAGACCCAGTACTTC. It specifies CSARWGGQETQYF.

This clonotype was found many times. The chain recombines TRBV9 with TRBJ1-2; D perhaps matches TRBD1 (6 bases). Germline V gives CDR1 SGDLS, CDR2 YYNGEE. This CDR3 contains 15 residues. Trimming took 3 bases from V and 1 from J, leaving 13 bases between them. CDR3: CASSETGTINYGYTF. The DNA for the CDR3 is TGTGCCAGCAGCGAGACCGGGACAATTAACTATGGCTACACCTTC.

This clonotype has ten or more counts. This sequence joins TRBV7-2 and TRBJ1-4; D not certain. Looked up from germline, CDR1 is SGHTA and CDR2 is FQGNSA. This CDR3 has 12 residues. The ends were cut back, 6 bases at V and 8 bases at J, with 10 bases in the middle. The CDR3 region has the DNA TGTGCCAGCAGAGGAGGCCGGGAAAAACTGTTTTTT. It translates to CASRGGREKLFF.

The CDR3 nucleotides are TGTGCCACCAGTGGTGTTGCCGGGGCCGGGGAGCTGTTTTTT. Translation gives CATSGVAGAGELFF. The chain is built from TRBV24-1 and TRBJ2-2; TRBD2 is a possible D gene (5 bases). CDR3 length: 14 amino acids. Germline CDR1 KGHDR, CDR2 SFDVKD. Trimming removed 5 bases at V and 6 bases at J, with 12 bases between.

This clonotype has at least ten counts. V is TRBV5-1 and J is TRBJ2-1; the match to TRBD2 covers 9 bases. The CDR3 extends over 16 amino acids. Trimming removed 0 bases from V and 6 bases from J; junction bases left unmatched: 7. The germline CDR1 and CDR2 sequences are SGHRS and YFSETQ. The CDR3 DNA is TGCGCCAGCAGCTTGGCGCCGACTAGCGGTACCAATGAGCAGTTCTTC. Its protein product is CASSLAPTSGTNEQFF.

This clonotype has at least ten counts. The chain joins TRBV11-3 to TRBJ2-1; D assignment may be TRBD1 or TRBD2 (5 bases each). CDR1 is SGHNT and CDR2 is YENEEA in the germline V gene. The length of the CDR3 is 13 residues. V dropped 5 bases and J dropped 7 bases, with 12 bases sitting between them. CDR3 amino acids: CASSRSGRNEQFF. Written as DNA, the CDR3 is TGTGCCAGCAGCCGTTCGGGACGGAATGAGCAGTTCTTC.

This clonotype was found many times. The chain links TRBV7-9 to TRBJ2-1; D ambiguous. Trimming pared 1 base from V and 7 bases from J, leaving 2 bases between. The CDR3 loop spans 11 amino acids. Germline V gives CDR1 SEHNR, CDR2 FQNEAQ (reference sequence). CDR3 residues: CASSLDNEQFF. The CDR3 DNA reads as TGTGCCAGCAGCTTAGATAATGAGCAGTTCTTC. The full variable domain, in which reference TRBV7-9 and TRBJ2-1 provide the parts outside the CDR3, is DTGVSQNPRHKITKRGQNVTFRCDPISEHNRLYWYRQTLGQGPEFLTYFQNEAQLEKSRLLSDRFSAERPKGSFSTLEIQRTEQGDSAMYLCASSLDNEQFFGPGTRLTVL.